This is a list of T cell receptor beta chains from one sample in a study of blood T cells in healthy people across ages. TCRdb re-analysed the 5' RACE reads in MiXCR, keeping a single row per CDR3 protein. The sample records roughly 680,000 distinct CDR3 sequences, over 20% being singletons. Sequencing was carried out using blood. The receptors derive from a man in his 70s in good health. Each CDR3 is given with its conserved first and last residue. The order of the fields is CDR3 length, D gene, J gene, clone size, V gene, CDR3 protein, CDR3 DNA. D genes are given only for firm matches. Clone sizes are given selectively: once, few, many, or a class where the clone is expanded.

length: 15
D: TRBD1
J: TRBJ1-2
size: NA
V: TRBV11-2
CDR3: CASSQRQGQNYGYTF
DNA: TGTGCCAGCAGCCAGCGACAGGGCCAAAACTATGGCTACACCTTC

length: 14
D: NA
J: TRBJ2-3
size: many
V: TRBV5-1
CDR3: CASSRGQSTDTQYF
DNA: TGCGCCAGCAGCAGGGGACAAAGCACAGATACGCAGTATTTT

length: 11
D: NA
J: TRBJ2-7
size: few
V: TRBV20-1
CDR3: CSARIRNEQYF
DNA: TGCAGTGCGCGAATCCGCAACGAGCAGTACTTC

length: 15
D: NA
J: TRBJ1-4
size: many
V: TRBV12-3/TRBV12-4
CDR3: CASSPSRGTNEKLFF
DNA: TGTGCCAGCAGCCCTTCCCGGGGAACTAATGAAAAACTGTTTTTT

length: 13
D: NA
J: TRBJ2-1
size: NA
V: TRBV24-1
CDR3: CATSDGAGREQFF
DNA: TGTGCCACCAGTGATGGCGCGGGAAGGGAGCAGTTCTTC

length: 13
D: TRBD1
J: TRBJ2-5
size: many
V: TRBV29-1
CDR3: CSVEAGGGETQYF
DNA: TGCAGCGTTGAAGCAGGGGGCGGTGAGACCCAGTACTTC

length: 15
D: NA
J: TRBJ2-7
size: NA
V: TRBV20-1
CDR3: CSATILLRGTYEQYF
DNA: TGCAGTGCTACCATACTGCTTCGGGGCACCTACGAGCAGTACTTC

length: 14
D: TRBD1
J: TRBJ2-5
size: NA
V: TRBV3-1
CDR3: CASSQEGGSETQYF
DNA: TGTGCCAGCAGCCAAGAAGGGGGCTCGGAGACCCAGTACTTC

length: 15
D: NA
J: TRBJ2-5
size: NA
V: TRBV12-3/TRBV12-4
CDR3: CASSYAGGGRETQYF
DNA: TGTGCCAGCAGTTATGCAGGGGGGGGCCGAGAGACCCAGTACTTC

length: 14
D: NA
J: TRBJ1-3
size: few
V: TRBV2
CDR3: CASSEMAEGNAIYF
DNA: TGTGCCAGCAGTGAAATGGCGGAAGGAAACGCCATATATTTT

length: 13
D: NA
J: TRBJ2-1
size: NA
V: TRBV24-1
CDR3: CATSVNRFDEQFF
DNA: TGTGCCACCAGTGTGAACCGGTTCGATGAGCAGTTCTTC

length: 15
D: NA
J: TRBJ2-7
size: NA
V: TRBV2
CDR3: CAGSSSDRSTYEQYF
DNA: NA

length: 14
D: TRBD1
J: TRBJ2-2
size: NA
V: TRBV20-1
CDR3: CSALDRTNTGELFF
DNA: TGCAGTGCTTTGGACAGGACGAACACCGGGGAGCTGTTTTTT

length: 17
D: TRBD2
J: TRBJ2-1
size: NA
V: TRBV4-1
CDR3: CASSHSPLAGEGGEQFF
DNA: TGCGCCAGCAGCCATTCCCCTCTAGCGGGAGAGGGTGGTGAGCAGTTCTTC

length: 15
D: NA
J: TRBJ2-1
size: NA
V: TRBV5-1
CDR3: CASRIGVSSYNEQFF
DNA: TGCGCCAGCAGGATTGGGGTTAGCTCCTACAATGAGCAGTTCTTC

length: 14
D: NA
J: TRBJ2-5
size: NA
V: TRBV20-1
CDR3: CSARSPDATETQYF
DNA: TGCAGTGCTAGATCCCCGGACGCTACGGAGACCCAGTACTTC

length: 13
D: NA
J: TRBJ2-1
size: NA
V: TRBV7-2
CDR3: CASSLGIGGDEFF
DNA: TGTGCCAGCAGCTTAGGAATCGGTGGGGATGAGTTCTTC

length: 16
D: NA
J: TRBJ2-7
size: NA
V: TRBV20-1
CDR3: CSARDQNLAVRDEQYF
DNA: TGCAGTGCTAGAGATCAAAATCTAGCCGTGCGGGACGAGCAGTACTTC

length: 15
D: TRBD1
J: TRBJ2-3
size: NA
V: TRBV7-2
CDR3: CASRLTQGDTDTRYF
DNA: TGTGCCAGCAGACTCACCCAGGGGGACACAGATACGCGGTATTTT

length: 11
D: NA
J: TRBJ1-4
size: few
V: TRBV29-1
CDR3: CSGAVYEKLFF
DNA: TGCAGCGGCGCGGTCTATGAAAAACTGTTTTTT

length: 15
D: NA
J: TRBJ2-1
size: NA
V: TRBV27
CDR3: CASSLQGNLPNEQFF
DNA: TGTGCCAGCAGCCTACAGGGTAACCTTCCCAATGAGCAGTTCTTC

length: 15
D: TRBD1
J: TRBJ2-5
size: many
V: TRBV28
CDR3: CASGPASGGLETQYF
DNA: TGTGCCAGCGGGCCCGCATCAGGGGGCCTTGAGACCCAGTACTTC

length: 14
D: TRBD2
J: TRBJ2-7
size: few
V: TRBV20-1
CDR3: CSARDSGASYEQYF
DNA: TGCAGTGCTAGGGATAGCGGGGCATCCTACGAGCAGTACTTC

length: 16
D: NA
J: TRBJ1-3
size: NA
V: TRBV27
CDR3: CASSYAGQSSGNTIYF
DNA: TGTGCCAGCAGTTACGCGGGACAAAGCTCTGGAAACACCATATATTTT

length: 13
D: NA
J: TRBJ2-4
size: NA
V: TRBV5-1
CDR3: CASSSLETNIQYF
DNA: TGCGCCAGCAGCTCCCTGGAGACGAACATTCAGTACTTC

length: 15
D: TRBD1
J: TRBJ2-5
size: NA
V: TRBV5-1
CDR3: CASSLVQGAIGEHFF
DNA: TGCGCCAGCAGCTTGGTACAGGGGGCGATTGGTGAGCATTTCTTC

length: 14
D: NA
J: TRBJ2-3
size: NA
V: TRBV5-1
CDR3: CASSSGQTGDPQYF
DNA: TGCGCCAGCAGCTCGGGACAGACGGGGGATCCGCAGTATTTT

length: 15
D: TRBD2
J: TRBJ2-5
size: few
V: TRBV27
CDR3: CASRTGTSVQETQYF
DNA: TGTGCCAGCAGAACCGGGACTAGCGTACAAGAGACCCAGTACTTC

length: 11
D: NA
J: TRBJ2-7
size: NA
V: TRBV2
CDR3: CASNIAYEQYF
DNA: TGTGCCAGCAACATAGCCTACGAGCAGTACTTC

length: 17
D: TRBD2
J: TRBJ2-3
size: NA
V: TRBV20-1
CDR3: CSARVAGTKTRTDTQYF
DNA: TGCAGTGCTAGAGTAGCGGGAACCAAGACTCGCACAGATACGCAGTATTTT

length: 16
D: NA
J: TRBJ2-1
size: once
V: TRBV5-6
CDR3: CASSRDGAPSYNEQFF
DNA: TGTGCCAGCAGCCGAGACGGGGCTCCTTCCTACAATGAGCAGTTCTTC

length: 14
D: NA
J: TRBJ1-2
size: NA
V: TRBV3-1
CDR3: CASSPLDTASGYTF
DNA: TGTGCCAGCAGCCCATTGGACACGGCTTCGGGCTACACCTTC

length: 12
D: NA
J: TRBJ2-3
size: NA
V: TRBV20-1
CDR3: CSARSHADTQYF
DNA: TGCAGTGCTAGGTCGCACGCAGATACGCAGTATTTT

length: 13
D: TRBD2
J: TRBJ2-7
size: few
V: TRBV20-1
CDR3: CSATGLAGDEQYF
DNA: TGCAGTGCCACAGGACTAGCGGGAGACGAGCAGTACTTC

length: 16
D: NA
J: TRBJ1-4
size: NA
V: TRBV27
CDR3: CASSFLTGTGNEKLFF
DNA: TGTGCCAGCAGTTTCCTCACCGGGACGGGGAATGAAAAACTGTTTTTT

length: 15
D: TRBD1
J: TRBJ2-7
size: NA
V: TRBV19
CDR3: CASSILQGLESEQYF
DNA: TGTGCCAGTAGTATACTACAGGGGCTCGAAAGTGAGCAGTACTTC

length: 16
D: TRBD2
J: TRBJ2-7
size: NA
V: TRBV7-9
CDR3: CASRSDRASGFYEQYF
DNA: TGTGCCAGCAGGTCGGATAGGGCTAGCGGTTTCTACGAGCAGTACTTC

length: 15
D: TRBD2
J: TRBJ2-1
size: few
V: TRBV5-1
CDR3: CASSFSASGNNEQFF
DNA: TGCGCCAGCAGCTTTTCGGCTAGCGGCAACAATGAGCAGTTCTTC

length: 15
D: NA
J: TRBJ2-5
size: NA
V: TRBV18
CDR3: CASSPMGQKAETQYF
DNA: TGTGCCAGCTCACCAATGGGACAAAAGGCGGAGACCCAGTACTTC

length: 14
D: NA
J: TRBJ1-2
size: NA
V: TRBV28
CDR3: CASSPPGELSGYTF
DNA: TGTGCCAGCAGTCCACCAGGAGAGTTGAGTGGCTACACCTTC

length: 15
D: NA
J: TRBJ2-7
size: NA
V: TRBV29-1
CDR3: CSVKWTVGKSGEQHF
DNA: TGCAGCGTTAAGTGGACAGTGGGAAAATCGGGGGAGCAGCACTTC

length: 16
D: TRBD1
J: TRBJ2-4
size: NA
V: TRBV19
CDR3: CASSMTGSLSKNIQYF
DNA: TGTGCCAGTAGTATGACAGGGTCCCTCTCCAAAAACATTCAGTACTTC

length: 14
D: TRBD2
J: TRBJ2-5
size: NA
V: TRBV20-1
CDR3: CSADSGRPSGEQYF
DNA: TGCAGTGCAGATAGCGGGAGGCCTAGTGGAGAGCAGTACTTC

length: 12
D: TRBD1
J: TRBJ1-1
size: few
V: TRBV7-9
CDR3: CASRGEGPEAFF
DNA: TGCGCCAGCAGGGGGGAGGGACCTGAAGCTTTCTTT

length: 14
D: NA
J: TRBJ1-1
size: few
V: TRBV20-1
CDR3: CSARKYTEHTEAFF
DNA: TGCAGTGCTAGAAAATATACAGAGCACACTGAAGCTTTCTTT

length: 13
D: NA
J: TRBJ1-5
size: NA
V: TRBV20-1
CDR3: CSARWDKNQPQHF
DNA: TGCAGTGCTAGGTGGGACAAAAATCAGCCCCAGCATTTT

length: 14
D: NA
J: TRBJ1-1
size: few
V: TRBV3-1
CDR3: CASSQGFQGTEAFF
DNA: TGTGCCAGCAGCCAAGGATTCCAGGGCACTGAAGCTTTCTTT

length: 14
D: TRBD1
J: TRBJ2-7
size: NA
V: TRBV6-1
CDR3: CASTDRGHSYEQYF
DNA: TGTGCCAGCACTGACAGGGGGCACTCCTACGAGCAGTACTTC

length: 15
D: TRBD2
J: TRBJ2-1
size: many
V: TRBV24-1
CDR3: CATSDLLAGLNEQFF
DNA: TGTGCCACCAGTGATTTGCTAGCGGGGCTCAATGAGCAGTTCTTC

length: 18
D: TRBD2
J: TRBJ2-1
size: NA
V: TRBV20-1
CDR3: CSARAPPAGGPNYNEQFF
DNA: TGCAGTGCTAGAGCCCCCCCAGCGGGAGGGCCAAACTACAATGAGCAGTTCTTC

length: 14
D: TRBD2
J: TRBJ2-1
size: NA
V: TRBV5-1
CDR3: CASSGTSGPNEQFF
DNA: TGCGCCAGCAGCGGGACTAGCGGGCCTAATGAGCAGTTCTTC

length: 15
D: NA
J: TRBJ2-1
size: NA
V: TRBV29-1
CDR3: CSVAPTAGPYNEQFF
DNA: TGCAGCGTCGCCCCTACTGCGGGACCCTACAATGAGCAGTTCTTC

length: 13
D: NA
J: TRBJ1-5
size: NA
V: TRBV28
CDR3: CASNWGGNQPQHF
DNA: TGTGCCAGCAATTGGGGGGGCAATCAGCCCCAGCATTTT

length: 13
D: TRBD2
J: TRBJ2-7
size: NA
V: TRBV5-5
CDR3: CASSGGLGGEQYF
DNA: TGTGCCAGCAGCGGGGGACTAGGGGGCGAGCAGTACTTC